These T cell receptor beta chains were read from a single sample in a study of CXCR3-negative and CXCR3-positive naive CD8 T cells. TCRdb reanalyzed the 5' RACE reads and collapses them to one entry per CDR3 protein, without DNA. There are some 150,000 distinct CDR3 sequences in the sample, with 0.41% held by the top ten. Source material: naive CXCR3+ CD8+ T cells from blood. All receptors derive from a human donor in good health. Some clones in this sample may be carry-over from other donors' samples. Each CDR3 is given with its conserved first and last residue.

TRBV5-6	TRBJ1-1	CASSLGRNTEAFF
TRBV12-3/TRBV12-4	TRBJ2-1	CASSLGPNEQFF
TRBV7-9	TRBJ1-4	CASSADLGREKLFF
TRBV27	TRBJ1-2	CASSSRPLQFTGEHGYTF
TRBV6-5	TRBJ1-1	CASRTGSEAFF
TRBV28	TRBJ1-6	CASSFASYNSPLHF
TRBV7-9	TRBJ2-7	CASSLDYRDEQYF
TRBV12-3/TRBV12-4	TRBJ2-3	CASSSLRLDPTDTQYF
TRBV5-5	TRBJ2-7	CASSLRDSGREQYF
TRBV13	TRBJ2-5	CASSQGQGSGETQYF
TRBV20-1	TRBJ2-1	CSARVASGGAATNEQFF
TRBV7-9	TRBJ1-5	CASSSEEAIWSQHF
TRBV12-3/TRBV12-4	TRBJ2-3	CASSLTYTQYF
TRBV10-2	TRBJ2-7	CAIRAGASYEQYF
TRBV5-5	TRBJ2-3	CASSHLQGADTQYF
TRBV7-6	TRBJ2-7	CASSQISREQYF
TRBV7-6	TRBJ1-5	CASSLGQGDDQPQHF
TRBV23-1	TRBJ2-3	CASTPGQASTDTQYF
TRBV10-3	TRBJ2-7	CAISEPSMYEQYF
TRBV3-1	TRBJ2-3	CASSQDYRAASDTQYF
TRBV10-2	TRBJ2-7	CASSSYYEQYF
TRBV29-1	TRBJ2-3	CSVTLAEDTQYF
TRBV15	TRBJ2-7	CATSRLGRQGSYEQYF
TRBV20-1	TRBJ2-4	CSAKGLGDLEDIQYF
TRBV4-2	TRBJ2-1	CASSTISGRAYNEQFF
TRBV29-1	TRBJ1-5	CSVVESNQPQHF
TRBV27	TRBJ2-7	CATGLAGGYEQYF
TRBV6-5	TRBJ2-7	CASSYSTGRHYEQYF
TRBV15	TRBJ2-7	CAFASGYEQYF
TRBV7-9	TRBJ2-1	CASRSGAGGDNEQFF
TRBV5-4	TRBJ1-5	CASSSNLGPQHF
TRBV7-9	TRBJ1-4	CASSLIQTGGEEKLFF
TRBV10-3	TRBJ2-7	CAISDFSREQYF
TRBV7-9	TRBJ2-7	CASSCTTGDEQYF
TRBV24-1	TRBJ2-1	CATSDLWAGDNEQFF
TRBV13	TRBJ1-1	CASRVRGHTEAFF
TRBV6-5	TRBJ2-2	CASSPGRRATGELFF
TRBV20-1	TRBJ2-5	CSTIAGIGGLQETQYF
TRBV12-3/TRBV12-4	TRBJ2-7	CASSTASFYEQYF
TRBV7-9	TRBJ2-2	CASSQDKNTGELFF
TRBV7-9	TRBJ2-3	CASSQPLGGQGRTDTQYF
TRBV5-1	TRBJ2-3	CASSPQESSYTDTQYF
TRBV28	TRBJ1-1	CASRPENTEAFF
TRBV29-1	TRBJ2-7	CSVETRQGAYEQYF
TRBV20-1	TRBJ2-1	CSASSSIFDNEQFF
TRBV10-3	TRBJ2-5	CAISEGRGQGYF
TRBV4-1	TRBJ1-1	CASSQDGGRVTEAFF
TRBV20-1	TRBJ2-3	CSAPLSGTISTDTQYF
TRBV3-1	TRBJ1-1	CASSQERTLGTEAFF
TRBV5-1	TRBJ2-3	CASSLGTGASTDTQYF
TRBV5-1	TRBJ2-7	CASSLDKGQGIHYEQYF
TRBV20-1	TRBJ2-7	CSARTSPDEQYF
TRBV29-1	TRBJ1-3	CSVPGQGNTIYF
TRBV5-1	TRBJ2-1	CASSTGPGIGQFF
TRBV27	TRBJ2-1	CASSPLKREGPHNEQFF